This T cell receptor beta chain was retrieved from a study of cytomegalovirus exposure and HLA in healthy donors. As regards this clone: As yet, its antigen is unknown.

The PCR employed 60 Vbeta primers together with 13 Jbeta primers. Method: immunoSEQ multiplex PCR; TCRdb's copy keeps in-frame clones and lacks some. The data show 150,000 or so clones, 65% to 90% seen once. V gave up 2 bases and J gave up 2 bases; unmatched junction bases: 1. Germline lookup yields CDR1 SGHRS and CDR2 YFSETQ. CDR3 length: 14 amino acids. Overall study findings and caveats: Clonal expansion was found to be greater in HLA-associated TCR beta chains than in equally common others in a later analysis. The classifier, whose performance was assessed in both the original and validation cohorts, reportedly diagnosed cytomegalovirus status with high specificity and sensitivity. In a later analysis, TCR beta V- and J-gene trimming was associated with a missense DCLRE1C variant.

The TCR was taken from a woman between 50 and 59 years old in good health and CMV-seropositive. The V call is TRBV5-1, the J call TRBJ2-7, with 10 bases matching TRBD2. Sequenced sample: PBMCs. CDR3 coding DNA: TGCGCCAGCAGCTTCCTAGCGGGGGCCTACGAGCAGTACTTC. Translation: CASSFLAGAYEQYF. Looking up the rest from reference TRBV5-1 and TRBJ2-7 gives the full variable domain: KAGVTQTPRYLIKTRGQQVTLSCSPISGHRSVSWYQQTPGQGLQFLFEYFSETQRNKGNFPGRFSGRQFSNSRSEMNVSTLELGDSALYLCASSFLAGAYEQYFGPGTRLTVT.